The clone carrying this T cell receptor beta chain was detected a few times. The data stem from a study of T-cell reconstitution after alpha-beta-depleted transplantation in children. Preparation of the TCRbeta library was carried out with unique molecular identifiers. In TCRdb, the PCR reads were re-called with MiXCR into one record per CDR3 protein. Of about 410,000 distinct CDR3 sequences listed, 20% are singletons. The sequence was obtained from a human donor who donated a stem cell graft to a child with acute myeloid leukemia. Sequencing used PBMCs from the stem cell graft donor, obtained from the stem cell graft.

The CDR3 sequence is CASSLTKGQETQYF. CDR3 bases: TGTGCCAGCAGTTTAACGAAGGGGCAAGAGACCCAGTACTTC. The rearrangement uses TRBV12-3 or TRBV12-4 and TRBJ2-5; tentative D call: TRBD1 (5 bases). The CDR3 runs to 14 residues. Deletions cut 2 bases from V and 2 bases from J, with 9 bases between.